The source of this TCR beta chain is a study of CD8+CD57+ T cells in acquired aplastic anemia. Whole-study context: The study obtained an average of roughly 3 ug of DNA from sorted CD4+ and CD8+ cells.

The CDR3 covers 15 residues. The V gene's germline CDR1 is SGDLS and CDR2 YYNGEE. Genomic DNA constituted the template upon which TCR beta VDJ and CDR3 profiling was performed. Each CDR3 protein gets one entry after TCRdb re-called the reads with MiXCR. Of approximately 250,000 distinct CDR3 sequences listed, around 82% are singletons. Broader study findings: Levels of CD8+ Simpson's diversity were not significantly distinct in patients versus controls.

All sequencing subjects had displayed CD8+CD57+ cell expansion on flow cytometry. All participating patients were living with severe acquired aplastic anemia. About this clonotype itself: Its matching antigen is unknown. The junction differs from germline at one of its ends, possibly a read error.

The receptor was isolated from a human donor with aplastic anemia. Sequences were obtained from sorted CD4+, CD8+, or CD8+CD57+ T cells (not recorded which) from PBMCs. The chain combines TRBV9 with TRBJ2-1; D is possibly TRBD2 (6 bases). CDR3 sequence reads: CASSVDSGSYNAQFF. CDR3 sequence (DNA): TGTGCCAGCAGCGTAGATAGCGGATCCTATAATGCGCAGTTCTTC.